Detailed here is one TCR beta chain. Its antigen is not known. This sample is part of a study of OX40 agonist ivuxolimab in advanced cancers. In the study overall: All patients had ivuxolimab intravenously every 2 weeks at 0.01 to 10 mg/kg.

TCRdb's copy holds only in-frame clones and misses some; the assay was immunoSEQ multiplex PCR. The sample records some 7,000 clones, 79% being singletons. The CDR3 runs 17 residues. V was pared by 2 bases and J by 0 bases, with 11 bases between. Germline values: CDR1 SGHVS, CDR2 FNYEAQ. Study-wide results and caveats: Among the lowest peripheral clonal expansion occurred in 0.1-3.0 mg/kg partial responders. At doses 0.1 to 3.0 mg/kg, CD4+ and CD8+ clones expanded. On average, CD8+ T cells had more expanded clones than CD4+.

The sample in question was CD4+ or CD8+ T cells sorted from blood, obtained in a trial of the OX40 agonist ivuxolimab. The TCR originated in an adult with an advanced solid tumor such as melanoma, head and neck, liver or kidney cancer. The chain carries TRBV7-6 and TRBJ2-6; D unclear. The CDR3 region is CASSLRAADSGANVLTF. CDR3 sequence (DNA): TGTGCCAGCAGCTTAAGGGCGGCCGACTCTGGGGCCAACGTCCTGACTTTC.